This TCR beta chain was documented in a study of cytomegalovirus exposure and HLA in healthy donors. At the level of the study: From donors who were HLA-typed, an early data release held approximately 84 million unique TCRs. Of around 400 genotyped donors, roughly 81% grouped in the Caucasian-associated ancestry cluster. Study-wide points: At a 0.05 false discovery rate, a later analysis found around 15,000 TCR beta sequences to be associated with HLA alleles. The study labeled around 160 TCR beta chains cytomegalovirus-associated.

In its sample, this clone was seen once. The target antigen is unknown. V was clipped by 1 base and J by 5 bases, with 8 bases between them. This CDR3 has 14 amino acids. Germline V gene data show CDR1 as MGHRA and CDR2 as YSYEKL. PCR primers comprised 60 Vbeta and 13 Jbeta primers. Using immunoSEQ multiplex PCR, the repertoire was profiled, and TCRdb retains in-frame clones only, with some absent. The table records about 160,000 clones, roughly 76% of them present only once. Sample: PBMCs. The origin of this receptor is a human donor in good health. J is TRBJ2-2 and V is TRBV4-1, with no clear D. Written as DNA, the CDR3 is TGCGCCAGCAGCCAAGGGCCGTTAACCGGGGAGCTGTTTTTT. It specifies CASSQGPLTGELFF.